This TCR beta chain was retrieved from a study of cytomegalovirus exposure and HLA in healthy donors. Study conclusions and caveats: CMV serostatus was the sole immune exposure information available.

Germline lookup yields CDR1 SNHLY and CDR2 FYNNEI. Losses at the gene ends were 7 bases for V and 0 bases for J; bases not matched to a gene: 24. The CDR3 spans 20 residues. Primers: 60 Vbeta forward and 13 Jbeta reverse. TCRdb's table, derived via immunoSEQ multiplex PCR, lists solely in-frame clones and lacks some. The table records more than 110,000 clones, 65% to 85% of them present only once. Note on this clone: Its cognate antigen is unknown.

The sample comprised PBMCs. The source of this sequence is a man under 40 in good health and CMV-seronegative. This chain joins TRBV2 and TRBJ2-7; 7 bases fit TRBD1. Here the CDR3 reads CASTLALGQSAPCLSYEQYF. The DNA of the CDR3 is TGTGCCAGCACCCTGGCCCTGGGACAGAGCGCACCCTGTCTCTCCTACGAGCAGTACTTC.